The clone carrying this TCR beta chain was seen just once. Its matching antigen is unknown. CFSE-labeled sorted T cells met regulatory or mature dendritic cells for 4 to 6 days. This sample is part of a study of regulatory dendritic cells for organ transplantation. Some clones are missing from TCRdb's copy, which holds only in-frame ones; the method was immunoSEQ multiplex PCR. Here the sample spans 3,500 to 4,500 clones, 60% being singletons. The sample taken for sequencing was memory CD8+ T cells from blood cultured with regulatory dendritic cells. Subset noted: CD45RO+ memory T cells. The origin of this receptor is a human donor in good health.

The CDR3 DNA sequence: TGTGCCAGCAGTCTCCTTCCGACAGGGGATTATGGCTACACCTTC. Encoded protein: CASSLLPTGDYGYTF. The chain uses TRBV2 and TRBJ1-2; 8 nucleotides line up with TRBD1. Germline lookup yields CDR1 SNHLY and CDR2 FYNNEI. V shed 5 bases, J shed 5 bases, and the junction held 10 bases outside the gene matches. This CDR3 has 15 residues. The full variable domain, rest sourced from reference TRBV2 and TRBJ1-2, is EPEVTQTPSHQVTQMGQEVILRCVPISNHLYFYWYRQILGQKVEFLVSFYNNEISEKSEIFDDQFSVERPDGSNFTLKIRSTKLEDSAMYFCASSLLPTGDYGYTFGSGTRLTVV.